These 12 T cell receptor beta chains originate from one sample sequenced in a study of T cells in Graves' hyperthyroidism and ophthalmopathy. What was amplified from RNA transcripts were TCR beta CDR3 regions. Primed by the HTBI set, a first-round RT-PCR was run on the TCR CDR3. From the multiplex PCR reads, TCRdb called clonotypes with MiXCR, one entry per CDR3 protein. The repertoire holds about 720,000 distinct CDR3 sequences, around 17% seen once, with over 7.5% in the top ten. Material: blood. These receptors originate from a man in his late teens or twenties with Graves' hyperthyroidism.

The chain is built from TRBV28 and TRBJ2-3; 8 bases are a match to TRBD2. V lost 6 bases and J lost 2; bases outside the gene matches: 7. The length of the CDR3 is 15 residues. The germline CDR1 and CDR2 sequences are MDHEN and SYDVKM. CDR3 nucleotides: TGTGCCAGCAGGCCGGGGGGGACCCTCACAGATACGCAGTATTTT. Translated: CASRPGGTLTDTQYF.

This clonotype was counted a few times. The rearrangement joins TRBV16 to TRBJ2-3; D perhaps matches TRBD1 (5 bases). Germline CDR1 is KGHSY and CDR2 is FQNENV. The germline V and J ends were trimmed by 0 bases and 6 bases, with 19 bases remaining between them. This CDR3 comprises 17 residues. CDR3 nucleotides: TGTGCCAGCAGCCAATCTGCCCGGGCCCAGGGAAGCGATACGCAGTATTTT. It codes for CASSQSARAQGSDTQYF.

This clonotype occurred a few times. The genes are TRBV28 and TRBJ1-2; D perhaps matches TRBD1 (5 bases). The CDR3 extends over 14 amino acids. Trimming removed 1 base at V and 4 bases at J, with 10 bases between. Per the germline V gene, CDR1 is MDHEN and CDR2 is SYDVKM. CDR3 sequence (DNA): TGTGCCAGCAGTTTATCGGGACTTATCTATGGCTACACCTTC. It yields the protein CASSLSGLIYGYTF.

This clonotype occurred once. Possible read error: a much larger clone is one base away. As the CDR3 is not closed by the conserved phenylalanine or tryptophan, this likely results from a read error. This sequence joins TRBV10-3 and TRBJ1-1; D not resolved. The CDR3 contains 13 residues. The V end lost 5 bases, the J end lost 1 base, and 8 bases lay between the germline ends. Germline lookup yields CDR1 ENHRY and CDR2 SYGVKD. CDR3 nucleotides: TGTGCCATCAGTACCAACGGGAACACTGAAGCTTTCTCT. Translation: CAISTNGNTEAFS.

In the case of this clonotype: This may be a read error: a much more frequent sequence differs by one nucleotide. The rearrangement joins TRBV28 to TRBJ1-5; D is perhaps TRBD1 (5 bases). V shed 7 bases and J shed 3 bases, with 10 bases lying between them. The CDR3 is made up of 13 amino acids. Germline V CDR1 and CDR2: MDHEN, SYDVKM. The CDR3 spells CASISRDNQPQHF. The CDR3 DNA reads as TGTGCCAGCATATCCAGGGACAATCAGCCCCAGCATTTT.

The J gene is TRBJ1-1, the V gene TRBV5-1; 8 nucleotides match TRBD1. Germline CDR1 and CDR2: SGHRS and YFSETQ. Trimming cost V 2 bases and J 3 bases; bases outside gene matches: 6. This CDR3 is 15 amino acids long. The CDR3 region is CASSLQGGADTEAFF. The CDR3 coding sequence is TGCGCCAGCAGCTTACAGGGGGGGGCTGACACTGAAGCTTTCTTT. Filled out from reference TRBV5-1 and TRBJ1-1, the complete variable domain reads KAGVTQTPRYLIKTRGQQVTLSCSPISGHRSVSWYQQTPGQGLQFLFEYFSETQRNKGNFPGRFSGRQFSNSRSEMNVSTLELGDSALYLCASSLQGGADTEAFFGQGTRLTVV.

The chain carries TRBV12-3 or TRBV12-4 and TRBJ2-5; no firm D call. V was pared by 6 bases and J by 1 base, with 12 bases between. CDR3 length equals 14 residues. The CDR3 region is CASSPPHRQETQYF. The CDR3 DNA reads TGTGCCAGCAGCCCCCCCCATCGCCAAGAGACCCAGTACTTC.

In this sample, this clonotype turned up a few times. The chain recombines TRBV5-5 with TRBJ2-1; D not certain. CDR3 size: 12 residues. The germline V gene has CDR1 SGHKS and CDR2 YYEKEE (reference sequence). V was pared by 3 bases and J by 6 bases, with 7 bases between. CDR3 bases: TGTGCCAGCAGCTATGTAGTCAATGAGCAGTTCTTC. Amino acid sequence: CASSYVVNEQFF.

In its sample, this clonotype was seen many times. V usage is TRBV7-9 and J usage is TRBJ2-7; D unclear. Trimming left V 4 bases short and J 2 bases short, with 6 bases between. From germline, CDR1 is SEHNR and CDR2 FQNEAQ (reference sequence). This CDR3 is 12 amino acids long. CDR3: CASSSWTYEQYF. CDR3 DNA sequence: TGTGCCAGCAGCTCATGGACCTACGAGCAGTACTTC.

This clonotype was counted at least ten times. V and J are TRBV6-1 and TRBJ1-1; TRBD1 is a possible D gene (6 bases). The germline V gene has CDR1 MNHNS and CDR2 SASEGT. This CDR3 has 15 amino acids. V was clipped by 5 bases and J by 1 base, with 14 bases between them. CDR3 protein: CASSWGAGPNTEAFF. DNA of the CDR3: TGTGCCAGCAGTTGGGGGGCAGGACCGAACACTGAAGCTTTCTTT.

The chain couples TRBV19 to TRBJ2-6, with 12 bases aligning to TRBD2. Germline loops: CDR1 LNHDA, CDR2 SQIVND (reference sequence). This CDR3 comprises 21 residues. J gave up 0 bases and V 4 bases, and 13 bases lay outside the gene matches. The CDR3 DNA follows: TGTGCCAGTAGTACCCAAGTGTTAGGACTAGCGGGGAGCTCTGGGGCCAACGTCCTGACTTTC. This codes for CASSTQVLGLAGSSGANVLTF.

This clonotype appeared many times. The V and J genes are TRBV28 and TRBJ2-1, with a possible D match to TRBD2 (5 bases). Trimming stripped 11 bases from V and 0 bases from J, with 11 bases between. Germline V CDR1 and CDR2: MDHEN, SYDVKM. The CDR3 has 13 residues. The CDR3 bases are TGTGCCGGAGGACGGGGCTCCTACAATGAGCAGTTCTTC. Its translation is CAGGRGSYNEQFF.